These T cell receptor beta chains were read from a single sample in a study of blood T cell repertoires in COVID-19. Generated by immunoSEQ multiplex PCR, the TCRdb table keeps only in-frame clones and is missing some. Of some 230,000 clones detected, around 89% appear once; the ten largest clones hold approximately 3.8%. Sequenced input: PBMCs or T cells enriched from blood (not recorded which). The source is a woman in her late teens or twenties in a cohort exposed to, infected with or recovered from COVID-19 (not recorded which). Each CDR3 is given with its conserved first and last residue. A D gene is named only where the DNA matches it firmly. Part of the rows lack a size; the others show once, few, many or a class for expanded clones.

14,-,TRBJ1-4,TRBV5-8,-,CASSLGQRNEKLFF,TGTGCCAGCAGCTTGGGGCAGCGAAATGAAAAACTGTTTTTT
14,-,TRBJ1-2,TRBV30,-,CAWSPPGPNYGYTF,TGTGCCTGGAGTCCTCCTGGCCCTAACTATGGCTACACCTTC
14,-,TRBJ2-7,TRBV19,-,CASSTAGGSYEQYF,TGTGCCAGTAGTACCGCTGGAGGGTCCTACGAGCAGTACTTC
15,-,TRBJ2-7,TRBV7-9,TRBD2,CASSLAPLSGGAVHF,TGTGCCAGCAGCTTAGCACCTCTTAGCGGGGGGGCCGTACACTTC
15,-,TRBJ2-1,TRBV24-1,TRBD1,CATSGGQASYNEQFF,TGTGCCACCAGTGGGGGACAGGCCTCCTACAATGAGCAGTTCTTC
15,-,TRBJ2-7,TRBV6-5,-,CASSRDWGRSYEQYF,TGTGCCAGCAGTCGTGATTGGGGGCGCTCCTACGAGCAGTACTTC
15,-,TRBJ2-2,TRBV6-1,TRBD2,CASLPGLAVPGELFF,TGTGCCAGCCTACCGGGACTAGCGGTCCCCGGGGAGCTGTTTTTT
17,-,TRBJ2-3,TRBV3-1/TRBV3-2,-,CASSLVVGGKLTDTQYF,TGTGCCAGCAGCTTGGTGGTGGGCGGGAAGCTGACAGATACGCAGTATTTT
15,-,TRBJ2-5,TRBV4-1,TRBD1,CASSPTPGQQETQYF,TGCGCCAGCAGCCCCACACCGGGACAGCAAGAGACCCAGTACTTC
24,-,TRBJ1-1,TRBV24-1,-,CATSEMDPGAIGTGMGQVDTEAFF,TGTGCCACCAGTGAAATGGATCCCGGAGCCATAGGCACGGGGATGGGACAAGTCGACACTGAAGCTTTCTTT
14,-,TRBJ1-6,TRBV5-1,-,CASSLGQVYSPLHF,TGCGCCAGCAGCTTGGGACAGGTGTATTCACCCCTCCACTTT
13,-,TRBJ1-2,TRBV7-8,TRBD1,CASSTGGDYGYTF,TGTGCCAGCTCAACAGGGGGTGACTATGGCTACACCTTC
15,-,TRBJ2-7,TRBV18,TRBD1,CASSPSTGDSYEQYF,TGTGCCAGCTCACCCTCGACAGGGGACTCCTACGAGCAGTACTTC
15,-,TRBJ1-6,TRBV18,-,CASSPSGVGDSPLHF,TGTGCCAGCTCACCCTCGGGGGTAGGTGACTCACCCCTCCACTTT
16,-,TRBJ2-5,TRBV5-1,TRBD1,CASSLGTGSNLETQYF,TGCGCCAGCAGCTTGGGGACAGGGTCAAATCTGGAGACCCAGTACTTC
18,-,TRBJ2-3,TRBV11-2,TRBD1,CASSLDPKWGQSTDTQYF,TGTGCCAGCAGCTTAGATCCTAAGTGGGGACAGTCAACAGATACGCAGTATTTT
16,-,TRBJ2-1,TRBV2,TRBD2,CASSIAGPASYNEQFF,TGTGCCAGCAGTATAGCGGGCCCTGCTTCCTACAATGAGCAGTTCTTC
15,-,TRBJ1-5,TRBV4-2,-,CASRIRSGSNQPQHF,TGTGCCAGCAGGATTCGATCGGGGAGCAATCAGCCCCAGCATTTT
12,once,TRBJ1-1,TRBV4-1,-,CASSQKSLEPFF,TGCGCCAGCAGCCAAAAGTCACTCGAGCCTTTCTTT
15,few,TRBJ1-2,TRBV11-1,TRBD1,CASSSDRGRGNGYTF,TGTGCCAGCAGCTCGGACAGGGGGCGAGGTAATGGCTACACCTTC
15,-,TRBJ2-3,TRBV5-4,-,CASLSGSGSTDTQYF,TGTGCCAGCTTGTCGGGTAGCGGTTCCACAGATACGCAGTATTTT
15,-,TRBJ2-1,TRBV9,TRBD2,CASSVLAGGEGEQFF,TGTGCCAGCAGCGTATTAGCGGGGGGCGAGGGTGAGCAGTTCTTC
13,-,TRBJ1-1,TRBV12-3/TRBV12-4,TRBD1,CASSFGQGTEAFF,TGTGCCAGCAGTTTCGGACAGGGGACTGAAGCTTTCTTT
15,-,TRBJ2-7,TRBV6-5,-,CASSYSGGAEYEQYF,TGTGCCAGCAGTTACTCTGGGGGCGCAGAGTACGAGCAGTACTTC
15,few,TRBJ1-1,TRBV4-2,-,CASSQSGTANTEAFF,TGTGCCAGCAGCCAATCCGGGACTGCTAACACTGAAGCTTTCTTT
14,-,TRBJ2-3,TRBV9,-,CASSVAGSTDTQYF,TGTGCCAGCAGCGTAGCAGGTAGCACAGATACGCAGTATTTT
14,-,TRBJ2-1,TRBV19,TRBD2,CASSILAGHNEQFF,TGTGCCAGTAGTATACTAGCGGGGCACAATGAGCAGTTCTTC
16,-,TRBJ2-3,TRBV24-1,-,CATSDDSFISYDTQYF,TGTGCCACCAGTGATGATAGCTTTATCTCTTATGATACGCAGTATTTT
15,-,TRBJ1-2,TRBV6-5,-,CASSPQSGRNYGYTF,TGTGCCAGCAGTCCACAAAGCGGCAGGAACTATGGCTACACCTTC
12,-,TRBJ2-1,TRBV2,TRBD2,CASTEGAGEQFF,TGTGCCAGCACCGAGGGAGCGGGGGAGCAGTTCTTC